The TCR beta chain described here comes from a study of T cells in Graves' hyperthyroidism and ophthalmopathy. TCR beta CDR3 regions were amplified from RNA. The primer set for the first-round RT-PCR of the TCR CDR3 was HTBI. Via MiXCR, TCRdb re-called the multiplex PCR reads, giving one row per CDR3 protein. The sample yields about 590,000 distinct CDR3 sequences, approximately 15% seen once. The CDR3 is 15 amino acids. V gave up 0 bases and J gave up 3 bases; unmatched junction bases: 6. Per the germline V gene, CDR1 is SGHDT and CDR2 is YYEEEE. This clonotype has a count of ten or more. Material for sequencing was blood. The chain couples TRBV5-6 to TRBJ2-7, with TRBD2 matching over 7 bases. This clonotype was obtained from a woman under 30 with Graves' ophthalmopathy. The CDR3: CASSLDGTTDYEQYF. As DNA, the CDR3 is TGTGCCAGCAGCTTGGACGGGACTACTGACTACGAGCAGTACTTC.